This entry is about one TCR beta chain. Antigen unknown. This entry comes from a study of long-term antiretroviral therapy in people with HIV. Study results and caveats: The ART regimens used between the mid-2000s and the late 2010s may be less effective than current ones.

Every donor had one or more pre-ART and two or more post-ART PBMC samples. About 1-10 million cryopreserved PBMC were held in samples before DNA extraction. Researchers ran immunoSEQ v3.0 at survey level. The table came from immunoSEQ multiplex PCR; TCRdb's copy has only in-frame clones and leaves some out. The data contain 9,500 or so clones, around 75% of them seen just once; the ten biggest clones take up around 20%. The CDR3 covers 16 residues. V gave up 0 bases and J gave up 1 base, with 10 bases separating them. The germline gives CDR1 LNHDA, CDR2 SQIVND (reference sequence). The material was unsorted PBMCs, obtained 1.8 years before starting antiretroviral therapy. The chain recombines TRBV19 with TRBJ1-3; D unresolved. This TCR derives from a man aged 35-49 years with HIV. The CDR3 spells CASSIDSGWSGNTIYF. CDR3 DNA sequence: TGTGCCAGTAGTATAGACTCAGGATGGTCTGGAAACACCATATATTTT.